This T cell receptor (beta chain) was found in a study of cytomegalovirus exposure and HLA in healthy donors. Findings and caveats of the study: It was in a later analysis that TCR association rates were seen to vary by HLA locus, highest for DRB1 and lowest for HLA-C.

Note on this clone: Antigen unknown.

Primers included in the PCR were 60 Vbeta and 13 Jbeta primers. The data were produced by immunoSEQ multiplex PCR, yet TCRdb's version contains in-frame clones alone and is incomplete. This table has fewer than 200,000 clones, around a tenth appearing once. V gave up 2 bases and J gave up 8 bases, with 12 bases separating them. CDR1 is GTSNPN and CDR2 is SVGIG in the germline V gene (reference sequence). The CDR3 length is 12 residues. The receptor's source is a woman aged 25 to 45 in good health and CMV-seropositive. Input material: PBMCs. The chain uses TRBV30 and TRBJ1-2; D uncertain. CDR3 DNA sequence: TGTGCCTGGAGTCCCGTTTCCGGGGGCTACACCTTC. Amino acids: CAWSPVSGGYTF.